These T cell receptor beta chains were read from a single sample in a study of identical twins. TCRdb independently ran MiXCR on the 5' RACE reads; one entry per CDR3 protein. The sample gives 1.5 million or so distinct CDR3 sequences, less than 35% of which show up once; about 0.25% is in the top ten. Sequencing was carried out using cord blood. The receptor source for this set is a newborn girl in good health. CDR3s include the opening cysteine and the closing phenylalanine or tryptophan. D genes are given only for firm matches. Size is omitted from some rows. Given values are once, few, many or a class for expanded clones.

d_gene,j_gene,v_gene,abundance,CDR3nt,CDR3aa
-,TRBJ2-1,TRBV6-1,-,TGTGCCAGCAGTCAGGAATCGAGGCCGGGAAATGAGCAGTTCTTC,CASSQESRPGNEQFF
-,TRBJ1-1,TRBV11-2,-,TGTGCCAGCAGCTTAGGGGGGCCACAGGGAGCTGAAGCTTTCTTT,CASSLGGPQGAEAFF
TRBD2,TRBJ2-7,TRBV5-1,-,TGCGCCAGCAGCCCGACTAGCGGGGCCTTCTACAATGAGCAGTACTTC,CASSPTSGAFYNEQYF
-,TRBJ1-5,TRBV30,-,TGTGTCTGGAATGGGGGGCGCGATCAGCCCCAGCATTTT,CVWNGGRDQPQHF
-,TRBJ2-3,TRBV6-6,many,TGTGCCAGCAGCTACATGTGGGCAGGCACAGATACGCAGTATTTT,CASSYMWAGTDTQYF
TRBD1,TRBJ2-5,TRBV24-1,few,TGTGCCACCAGTGATCCGACAGGGCCCCAAGAGACCCAGTACTTC,CATSDPTGPQETQYF
TRBD2,TRBJ2-6,TRBV28,few,TGTGCCAGCAGTTTTCTAGGACTAGCGGGAGTAGTAAGCTCTGGGGCCAACGTCCTGACTTTC,CASSFLGLAGVVSSGANVLTF
-,TRBJ1-6,TRBV20-1,few,TGCAGTGCTAGGCGGGCGGGCAATAGTTCACCCCTCCACTTT,CSARRAGNSSPLHF
-,TRBJ2-1,TRBV11-2,few,TGTGCCAGCAGCCCAGGAATTCGGGTGCAATATGAGCAGTTCTTC,CASSPGIRVQYEQFF
TRBD1,TRBJ2-7,TRBV4-2,few,TGTGCCAGCAGCCATACAGGGGGCCAATCCTACGAGCAGTACTTC,CASSHTGGQSYEQYF
TRBD1,TRBJ2-7,TRBV20-1,few,TGCAGTGCTAGAGACAGGGGGCCGACCTACGAGCAGTACTTC,CSARDRGPTYEQYF
-,TRBJ2-7,TRBV2,-,TGTGCCAGCAGTGAATCGACGACCGCTATGTACTTC,CASSESTTAMYF
-,TRBJ2-7,TRBV20-1,-,TGCAGTGCTATACCGGATAGTCGGTACAATGAGCAGTACTTC,CSAIPDSRYNEQYF
-,TRBJ2-7,TRBV20-1,few,TGCAGTGCTAATCTTCCCGGGACCCCCTACGAGCAGTACTTC,CSANLPGTPYEQYF
-,TRBJ1-5,TRBV20-1,-,TGCAGTGCTAGCACGGGGTTCAATCAGCCCCAGCATTTT,CSASTGFNQPQHF
TRBD2,TRBJ2-4,TRBV20-1,few,TGCAGTGCTAGAGATCAGTTACTAGCGGGAGCCAAAAACATTCAGTACTTC,CSARDQLLAGAKNIQYF
TRBD2,TRBJ2-7,TRBV4-2,few,TGTGCCAGCAGCCAATCGGGACTAGCGGGGGGTACCTACGAGCAGTACTTC,CASSQSGLAGGTYEQYF
TRBD2,TRBJ2-3,TRBV28,-,TGTGCCAGCAGTTTCTACACTAGCGGGAGAGTCGTAAATACGCAGTATTTT,CASSFYTSGRVVNTQYF
TRBD1,TRBJ1-2,TRBV28,-,TGTGCCAGCAGTCTAACGACAGGGATCTATGGCTACACCTTC,CASSLTTGIYGYTF
-,TRBJ2-6,TRBV6-6,few,TGTGCCAGCGGGACTGAAAACGTCCTGACTTTC,CASGTENVLTF
-,TRBJ1-2,TRBV10-3,few,TGTGCCGCGCGTGGGACTATGTCTAACTATGGCTACACCTTC,CAARGTMSNYGYTF
-,TRBJ2-5,TRBV24-1,once,TGTGCCACCAGTGATTCTCCTCCTAGCCTCGCTGGACCGGGCAATGAGCAGTACTTC,CATSDSPPSLAGPGNEQYF
TRBD2,TRBJ2-7,TRBV27,many,TGTGCCAGCAGTTTAAGCGGACTAGCAGGGTACGAGCAGTACTTC,CASSLSGLAGYEQYF
TRBD2,TRBJ2-7,TRBV7-2,-,TGTGCCAGCAGCTTAGAATCCCGGACTAGCGGGAGTCTATACGAGCAGTACTTC,CASSLESRTSGSLYEQYF
TRBD1,TRBJ2-7,TRBV6-5,many,TGTGCCAGCCGTTTGCAGGGGGCGAAGGACGAGCAGTACTTC,CASRLQGAKDEQYF
TRBD2,TRBJ2-3,TRBV13,few,TGTGCCAGCAGCGCCACTAGCGGGAGCGGTGGTACGCAGTATTTT,CASSATSGSGGTQYF
-,TRBJ2-7,TRBV3-1,many,TGTGCCAGCAGCCAACAGGGCTACGAGCAGTACTTC,CASSQQGYEQYF
-,TRBJ2-1,TRBV11-2,-,TGTGCCAGCAGCTTCGGGGTTCCCTACAATGAGCAGTTCTTC,CASSFGVPYNEQFF